This T cell receptor beta chain appears in the sequencing data of a study of vaccination and CD4 T cells after COVID-19. On the study more broadly: Researchers treated control cultures with a CEFX pool, an HIV-1 Nef pool, or no peptide.

Sample share makes this clonotype medium-sized. As yet, its antigen is unknown. With the Oncomine TCR Beta short-read assay, DNA from cultured CD4+ T cells was sequenced. From cultured CD4+ T cells, genomic DNA was extracted. TCRdb analysed the PCR reads with MiXCR anew, one entry per CDR3 protein. This sample has some 7,900 distinct CDR3 sequences, with less than 30% found just once. Treatment described: roughly ten-day PBMC culture with coronavirus spike peptide pools or control peptides (ViraFEST assay). Samples of CD4+ T cells were obtained from the unexposed donor before the COVID-19 pandemic (2011-2018). After expanding antigen-specific T cells with peptide pools, ViraFEST sequenced their TCRs. Germline loops: CDR1 LNHNV, CDR2 YYDKDF (reference sequence). V lost 3 bases and J 3 bases, leaving 14 bases between the germline ends. The CDR3 totals 15 residues.

The chain has TRBV15 and TRBJ1-1, with a tentative D call TRBD1 (6 bases). The specimen was CD4+ T cells from blood, cultured in vitro. The sequence derives from a human donor in good health. The CDR3 reads CATSRAGHPDTEAFF. DNA for the CDR3: TGTGCCACCAGCAGGGCGGGACACCCGGACACTGAAGCTTTCTTT.